The T cell receptor (beta chain) described here comes from a study of blood T cell repertoires in COVID-19. Overall study context: PBMCs, B-cell-depleted T cells, or T cells provided the cDNA or gDNA that made up the material.

Sequencing used immunoSEQ multiplex PCR; TCRdb keeps in-frame clones, though not all of them. Of about 280,000 clones listed, around 85% were seen once; the top ten hold about 5.7%. Germline V gene data show CDR1 as MNHEY and CDR2 as SVGAGI. V was trimmed by 0 bases and J by 0 bases, leaving 11 bases between them. The CDR3 sequence is 16 residues long. Adults between roughly 18 and 89 years of age took part from under 25 US areas. Recovered status applied to Cohort 3 donors who had two consecutive negative PCRs. It also applied to those with clearance or with symptom resolution. This TCR derives from a woman between 40 and 55 years old who had recovered from COVID-19. This rearrangement joins TRBV6-5 to TRBJ1-1, with a possible D match to TRBD1 (5 bases). Sequences were obtained from PBMCs or T cells enriched from blood (not recorded which). CDR3: CASSYSGGRLNTEAFF. The DNA of the CDR3 is TGTGCCAGCAGTTACTCGGGGGGACGACTGAACACTGAAGCTTTCTTT.